The 26 T cell receptor beta chains listed next were all sequenced from one sample in a study of blood T cells in healthy people across ages. The authors ran a second PCR of about 7 to 11 cycles using a sample-barcoded 5' primer and a J-beta primer mix. Via MiXCR, TCRdb re-called the 5' RACE reads, giving one row per CDR3 protein. In the table there are about 1.8 million distinct CDR3 sequences, roughly 49% of which are singletons. Sequenced material: blood. The receptors were gathered from a woman in her thirties or forties in good health.

This clonotype has only a few counts. The V gene is TRBV2, the J gene TRBJ1-2; the D gene is possibly TRBD1 (5 bases). Germline assignment: CDR1 SNHLY and CDR2 FYNNEI. CDR3 length equals 13 residues. Trimming took off 8 bases at V and 8 bases at J, with 18 bases between the two ends. The CDR3: CASDPGGGSGYTF. The CDR3 coding sequence is TGTGCCAGCGATCCCGGGGGAGGTAGCGGCTACACCTTC.

This rearrangement joins TRBV15 to TRBJ2-7; D is possibly TRBD2 (6 bases). Trimming took 1 base from V and 1 from J, leaving 8 bases between them. Per the germline V gene, CDR1 is LNHNV and CDR2 is YYDKDF (reference sequence). This CDR3 has 14 amino acids. CDR3 in amino acids: CATSRAGDSYEQYF. In DNA, the CDR3 is TGTGCCACCAGCAGAGCGGGGGATTCCTACGAGCAGTACTTC.

The chain has TRBV15 and TRBJ2-3; 11 bases line up with TRBD2. V lost 7 bases and J lost 4; bases outside the gene matches: 7. CDR3 length equals 15 residues. CDR1 and CDR2 from the germline V gene are LNHNV and YYDKDF (reference sequence). Here the CDR3 reads CATKELAGVSDTQYF. The CDR3 DNA reads TGTGCCACCAAGGAACTAGCGGGGGTGTCAGATACGCAGTATTTT.

The chain recombines TRBV4-3 with TRBJ2-5; maybe TRBD2 (6 bases). CDR3 length: 17 residues. The V gene's germline CDR1 is LGHNA and CDR2 YSLEER. V lost 2 bases to trimming and J lost 11 bases, with 27 bases between them. DNA of the CDR3: TGCGCCAGCAGCCAAAGAAGTGGTGGGAGGACCTTAAATGAGCAGTACTTC. Residues: CASSQRSGGRTLNEQYF.

This clonotype has only one observation. The J gene is TRBJ2-7, the V gene TRBV10-1, with a weak D call TRBD2 (7 bases). The CDR3 is made up of 14 amino acids. Looked up from germline, CDR1 is WNHNN and CDR2 is SYGVQD (reference sequence). Trimming took 1 base from V and 5 from J, leaving 12 bases between them. CDR3 in DNA: TGCGCCAGCAGTGAGTTGGGGGCGGGAGACGAGCAGTACTTC. Its protein product is CASSELGAGDEQYF.

This clonotype was found once. The chain carries TRBV7-8 and TRBJ2-1, with D possibly being TRBD1 (6 bases). CDR3 length equals 15 residues. The V end lost 5 bases, the J end lost 2 bases, and 13 bases lay between the germline ends. Germline lookup yields CDR1 SGHVS and CDR2 FQNEAQ. CDR3 DNA sequence: TGTGCCAGCAGCGCCGCAGGGGTCCCCTACAATGAGCAGTTCTTC. Its translation is CASSAAGVPYNEQFF.

This clonotype has just a few counts. The chain combines TRBV4-2 with TRBJ2-4, with 9 positions matching TRBD2. There are 20 residues in the CDR3. Germline V gene lookup returns CDR1 LGHNA and CDR2 YNFKEQ. The J segment lost 0 bases and the V segment lost 0 bases, leaving 12 bases of the junction unmatched. In nucleotides, the CDR3 is TGTGCCAGCAGCCAAGATCTGGCTAGCGGGGTTGAACTAGCCAAAAACATTCAGTACTTC. Encoded protein: CASSQDLASGVELAKNIQYF.

The rearrangement uses TRBV7-2 and TRBJ2-6; maybe TRBD1 (5 bases). The length of the CDR3 is 15 residues. Trimming took off 3 bases at V and 1 base at J, with 7 bases between the two ends. The germline CDR1 and CDR2 sequences are SGHTA and FQGNSA. The CDR3 loop is CASSFWTSGANVLTF. In DNA, the CDR3 is TGTGCCAGCAGCTTCTGGACATCTGGGGCCAACGTCCTGACTTTC.

The chain carries TRBV7-2 and TRBJ1-1; D ambiguous. The CDR3 sequence is 15 residues long. Germline CDR1 and CDR2: SGHTA and FQGNSA. V was pared by 3 bases and J by 4 bases, with 15 bases between. CDR3 DNA sequence: TGTGCCAGCAGCTTGGCCGCACAGCAGAGCACTGAAGCTTTCTTT. Translating it yields CASSLAAQQSTEAFF.

The chain is built from TRBV4-2 and TRBJ2-3; D is uncertain. The V end was cut by 6 bases, the J end by 0 bases, with 10 bases between. CDR1 and CDR2 (germline): LGHNA, YNFKEQ. The CDR3 consists of 14 residues. CDR3 nucleotides: TGTGCCAGCAGGAGCCCGGACAGCACAGATACGCAGTATTTT. Encoded protein: CASRSPDSTDTQYF.

This sequence joins TRBV25-1 and TRBJ2-7; D not resolved. Between the trimmed V and J ends, which lost 1 base and 3 bases, there was a span of 13 bases. CDR3 length: 15 residues. The germline CDR1 and CDR2 sequences are MGHDK and SYGVNS. CDR3: CASSESQRSLYEQYF. Here the CDR3 DNA reads TGTGCCAGCAGTGAATCGCAGCGTTCCCTCTACGAGCAGTACTTC.

The V and J genes are TRBV5-1 and TRBJ2-5; TRBD2 agrees at 13 bases. Germline V gene data show CDR1 as SGHRS and CDR2 as YFSETQ. V shed 4 bases and J 5 bases; nucleotides not matched to a gene: 8. The CDR3 has 16 residues. The CDR3 DNA sequence: TGCGCCAGCAGCACTGGACTAGCGGGGGCACGCGAGACCCAGTACTTC. This codes for CASSTGLAGARETQYF. Drawing the rest from reference TRBV5-1 and TRBJ2-5, the complete variable domain is KAGVTQTPRYLIKTRGQQVTLSCSPISGHRSVSWYQQTPGQGLQFLFEYFSETQRNKGNFPGRFSGRQFSNSRSEMNVSTLELGDSALYLCASSTGLAGARETQYFGPGTRLLVL.

The chain recombines TRBV7-2 with TRBJ2-5, with D tentatively TRBD2 (6 bases). The CDR3 runs 18 residues. Germline V gene lookup returns CDR1 SGHTA and CDR2 FQGNSA. Between the trimmed V and J ends, which lost 2 bases and 2 bases, there was a span of 21 bases. The CDR3 DNA sequence: TGTGCCAGCAGCTTAAGCAGGCGGGGAAGAGGGGAACAAGAGACCCAGTACTTC. This encodes CASSLSRRGRGEQETQYF.

This clonotype was observed a few times. The chain combines TRBV7-9 with TRBJ2-5; a possible D gene is TRBD1 (6 bases). Germline values: CDR1 SEHNR, CDR2 FQNEAQ (reference sequence). The ends were cut back, 7 bases at V and 0 bases at J, with 24 bases in the middle. CDR3 length: 18 residues. For the CDR3, the DNA is TGTGCCAGCACCCGACGGACCACCTACAGGGCCAACCAAGAGACCCAGTACTTC. Residues: CASTRRTTYRANQETQYF.

The chain joins TRBV7-3 to TRBJ2-5; D unresolved. With 5 bases removed from V and 5 bases from J, the gap between germline ends came to 12 bases. This CDR3 is 13 amino acids long. Germline V gives CDR1 SGHTA, CDR2 FQGTGA. In DNA form, the CDR3 reads TGTGCCAGCAGCAGAGCCCAAGGGGAGACCCAGTACTTC. It translates to CASSRAQGETQYF.

The genes are TRBV20-1 and TRBJ2-1; D uncertain. The germline V gene encodes CDR1 DFQATT and CDR2 SNEGSKA (reference sequence). There are 14 residues in the CDR3. Trimming took 5 bases from V and 2 from J, leaving 13 bases between them. CDR3 DNA sequence: TGCAGTGCTCGAAAACCGAGGACCTACAATGAGCAGTTCTTC. Amino acids: CSARKPRTYNEQFF.

The rearrangement joins TRBV7-2 to TRBJ1-6, with D unclear. Germline V lookup: CDR1 SGHTA, CDR2 FQGNSA. Trimming left V 5 bases short and J 13 bases short, with 15 bases between. The CDR3 loop spans 13 amino acids. This CDR3 reads CASSPGLGHPLHF. The CDR3 DNA follows: TGTGCCAGCAGCCCGGGCTTGGGTCATCCCCTCCACTTT.

This clonotype has a count of ten or more. V gene TRBV20-1 combines with J gene TRBJ2-1; 10 positions agree with TRBD2. This CDR3 is built from 17 residues. Germline CDR1 is DFQATT and CDR2 is SNEGSKA (reference sequence). With V trimmed by 6 bases and J by 0 bases, 11 bases remained unmatched. CDR3 sequence reads: CSALTRLAGSSYNEQFF. The DNA of the CDR3 is TGCAGTGCCTTAACCCGACTAGCGGGTAGCTCCTACAATGAGCAGTTCTTC.

This chain links TRBV7-2 with TRBJ1-3; D gene ambiguous. This CDR3 has 11 amino acids. V was shortened by 3 bases and J by 7 bases, with 4 bases between the two germline ends. The germline gives CDR1 SGHTA, CDR2 FQGNSA. CDR3 nucleotide sequence: TGTGCCAGCAGCTTCCATAACACCATATATTTT. It codes for CASSFHNTIYF.

The V and J genes are TRBV20-1 and TRBJ1-2, with TRBD1 as a possible D gene (6 bases). This CDR3 comprises 13 residues. Per the germline V gene, CDR1 is DFQATT and CDR2 is SNEGSKA (reference sequence). The V end was cut by 3 bases, the J end by 3 bases, with 11 bases between. The CDR3 is CSARHRDDYGYTF. The CDR3 coding sequence is TGCAGTGCTAGGCACAGGGATGACTATGGCTACACCTTC.

This chain links TRBV5-6 with TRBJ2-5; 7 bases line up with TRBD2. The length of the CDR3 is 16 residues. V shed 5 bases, J shed 5 bases, and the junction held 15 bases outside the gene matches. Germline loops: CDR1 SGHDT, CDR2 YYEEEE. CDR3 region: CASSFLNSGGHETQYF. The CDR3 bases are TGTGCCAGCAGTTTCCTAAACTCGGGAGGTCACGAGACCCAGTACTTC. Full variable domain (rest looked up from reference TRBV5-6 and TRBJ2-5): DAGVTQSPTHLIKTRGQQVTLRCSPKSGHDTVSWYQQALGQGPQFIFQYYEEEERQRGNFPDRFSGHQFPNYSSELNVNALLLGDSALYLCASSFLNSGGHETQYFGPGTRLLVL.

In this sample, this clonotype turned up once. The junction does not match germline at one end; this may be a read error. The rearrangement links TRBV3-1 to TRBJ2-5, with D possibly TRBD1 on 6 matching bases. Germline-derived CDR1 and CDR2 are LGHDT and YNNKEL (reference sequence). The CDR3 is made up of 14 amino acids. CDR3 DNA: TGTGTCAGCACCCATGCGGACAGCCAAGAGACCCAGTACTTC. This sequence encodes CVSTHADSQETQYF.

V and J are TRBV20-1 and TRBJ2-1; D not certain. CDR1 and CDR2 (germline): DFQATT, SNEGSKA (reference sequence). The CDR3 is 8 amino acids. The germline V and J ends were trimmed by 5 bases and 15 bases, with 8 bases remaining between them. In nucleotides, the CDR3 is TGCAGTGCTCGAAACTCGTTCTTC. Its translation: CSARNSFF.

The V gene is TRBV5-6, the J gene TRBJ2-5, with D tentatively TRBD1 or TRBD2 (6 bases each). Trimming took off 4 bases at V and 2 bases at J, with 15 bases between the two ends. The V gene's germline CDR1 is SGHDT and CDR2 YYEEEE. The CDR3 sequence is 15 residues long. The CDR3 protein is CASSRPGGGQETQYF. CDR3 DNA sequence: TGTGCCAGCAGCCGGCCAGGAGGGGGACAAGAGACCCAGTACTTC.

Only one count was recorded for this clonotype. This sequence joins TRBV7-9 and TRBJ2-1, with TRBD1 matching over 9 bases. Germline CDR1 is SEHNR and CDR2 is FQNEAQ (reference sequence). Germline trimming cut 6 bases from V and 6 bases from J; bases unmatched to any gene: 9. The CDR3 has 15 residues. The CDR3, as DNA: TGTGCCAGCAGTAAAACCGGGACAGGGTTCAATGAGCAGTTCTTC. Translation gives CASSKTGTGFNEQFF. The full variable domain, with the rest looked up from reference TRBV7-9 and TRBJ2-1, is DTGVSQNPRHKITKRGQNVTFRCDPISEHNRLYWYRQTLGQGPEFLTYFQNEAQLEKSRLLSDRFSAERPKGSFSTLEIQRTEQGDSAMYLCASSKTGTGFNEQFFGPGTRLTVL.

This chain joins TRBV29-1 and TRBJ1-4; no clear D gene. Trimming removed 7 bases at V and 8 bases at J, with 17 bases between. Germline CDR1 and CDR2: SQVTM and ANQGSEA. This CDR3 is built from 13 residues. The CDR3 loop reads CSGVRAAGEKLFF. CDR3 DNA: TGCAGCGGGGTCCGGGCTGCGGGAGAAAAACTGTTTTTT.